Following are 31 T cell receptor beta chains from one sample sequenced in a study of T cell changes during pregnancy in multiple sclerosis. Method: immunoSEQ multiplex PCR; TCRdb's copy keeps in-frame clones and lacks some. The table lists about 50,000 clones, approximately 90% of them singletons. This specimen consisted of CD4+ T cells from peripheral blood mononuclear cells, obtained after pregnancy. These receptors all come from a female donor with multiple sclerosis, enrolled in a pregnancy study.

The V call is TRBV11-2, the J call TRBJ2-3; D call uncertain. Germline V gives CDR1 SGHAT, CDR2 FQNNGV. V lost 6 bases, J lost 4 bases, and 14 bases lay in between. The CDR3 extends over 14 amino acids. DNA for the CDR3: TGTGCCAGCAGAGCCCCCGGTCGTGCAGATACGCAGTATTTT. This gives the protein CASRAPGRADTQYF.

The J gene is TRBJ2-7, the V gene TRBV5-1; D ambiguous. In germline, CDR1 is SGHRS, CDR2 YFSETQ. V lost 0 bases, J lost 1 base, and 5 bases lay in between. The CDR3 covers 13 residues. The CDR3, as DNA: TGCGCCAGCAGCTTGGGAGTGTCCTACGAGCAGTACTTC. Its protein product is CASSLGVSYEQYF.

J is TRBJ2-2 and V is TRBV7-2; TRBD2 agrees at 7 bases. CDR3 length equals 17 residues. Germline V gene sequence: CDR1 SGHTA, CDR2 FQGNSA. Trimming at V came to 3 bases and at J to 0 bases, leaving 7 bases not matched to a gene. CDR3 sequence: CASSFSSGGANTGELFF. CDR3 DNA: TGTGCCAGCAGCTTCTCATCGGGAGGAGCGAACACCGGGGAGCTGTTTTTT.

V and J are TRBV25-1 and TRBJ2-1; 13 nucleotides agree with TRBD2. The V segment lost 5 bases and the J segment 2 bases; nucleotides outside the gene matches: 9. The CDR3 consists of 18 residues. Germline-derived CDR1 and CDR2 are MGHDK and SYGVNS. The CDR3 here is CASSPGTSGNLPYNEQFF. CDR3 in DNA: TGTGCCAGCAGTCCCGGGACTAGCGGGAACCTTCCCTACAATGAGCAGTTCTTC.

The rearrangement joins TRBV5-1 to TRBJ1-2; TRBD1 aligns across 9 bases. V shed 3 bases and J 2 bases; nucleotides not matched to a gene: 11. The CDR3 consists of 17 residues. Germline lookup yields CDR1 SGHRS and CDR2 YFSETQ. This chain's CDR3 is CASSSSGTGKVNYGYTF. For the CDR3, the DNA is TGCGCCAGCAGCTCCTCCGGGACAGGGAAGGTCAACTATGGCTACACCTTC.

J is TRBJ2-1 and V is TRBV6-5; D ambiguous. The germline gives CDR1 MNHEY, CDR2 SVGAGI. This CDR3 comprises 12 residues. V gave up 5 bases and J gave up 9 bases, with 11 bases separating them. The CDR3 spells CASSSRGSEQFF. CDR3 DNA sequence: TGTGCCAGCAGTAGTAGAGGTTCTGAGCAGTTCTTC.

The chain joins TRBV7-8 to TRBJ2-7; 10 bases fit TRBD2. Per the germline V gene, CDR1 is SGHVS and CDR2 is FQNEAQ. There are 17 residues in the CDR3. V trimming: 1 base; J trimming: 4 bases; junction bases outside the gene matches: 10. CDR3 amino acids: CASSLGLTSGIGYEQYF. CDR3 bases: TGTGCCAGCAGCTTAGGGCTTACTAGCGGGATAGGGTACGAGCAGTACTTC.

The chain links TRBV6-1 to TRBJ2-1; D uncertain. With 2 bases removed from V and 4 bases from J, the gap between germline ends came to 15 bases. The CDR3 consists of 16 residues. The germline V gene encodes CDR1 MNHNS and CDR2 SASEGT. CDR3 protein: CASSEYSLIPYNEQFF. The CDR3 bases are TGTGCCAGCAGTGAATATAGTCTAATTCCATACAATGAGCAGTTCTTC.

The chain employs TRBV28 and TRBJ2-1; a possible D gene is TRBD2 (7 bases). This CDR3 has 12 amino acids. The ends were cut back, 8 bases at V and 4 bases at J, with 9 bases in the middle. Germline CDR1 and CDR2: MDHEN and SYDVKM. CDR3 sequence: CASGGAYNEQFF. CDR3 bases: TGTGCCAGCGGGGGGGCGTACAATGAGCAGTTCTTC.

The count of this clone is one. This chain connects TRBV7-9 to TRBJ1-1; D is unclear. Germline CDR1 SEHNR, CDR2 FQNEAQ (reference sequence). The CDR3 loop spans 12 amino acids. V lost 6 bases, J lost 3 bases, and 8 bases lay in between. CDR3 bases: TGTGCCAGCAGAAGGCAGGACACTGAAGCTTTCTTT. It codes for CASRRQDTEAFF.

This chain uses TRBV5-4 with TRBJ2-3; 7 nucleotides agree with TRBD2. CDR3 length equals 15 residues. Germline lookup yields CDR1 SGHNT and CDR2 YYREEE (reference sequence). V shed 0 bases and J 3 bases; nucleotides not matched to a gene: 4. CDR3 in amino acids: CASSLGEGRTDTQYF. The CDR3 region has the DNA TGTGCCAGCAGCTTGGGGGAGGGCCGGACAGATACGCAGTATTTT.

V and J are TRBV15 and TRBJ1-3; maybe TRBD1 (5 bases). V was trimmed by 2 bases and J by 4 bases, leaving 12 bases between them. The germline CDR1 and CDR2 sequences are LNHNV and YYDKDF (reference sequence). This CDR3 is 15 amino acids long. CDR3 sequence reads: CATSRPTGRGNTIYF. The CDR3 DNA follows: TGTGCCACCAGCAGACCTACAGGCCGAGGAAACACCATATATTTT. Drawing the rest from reference TRBV15 and TRBJ1-3, the complete variable domain is DAMVIQNPRYQVTQFGKPVTLSCSQTLNHNVMYWYQQKSSQAPKLLFHYYDKDFNNEADTPDNFQSRRPNTSFCFLDIRSPGLGDTAMYLCATSRPTGRGNTIYFGEGSWLTVV.

The chain couples TRBV6-1 to TRBJ1-3; D unclear. V lost 0 bases, J lost 0 bases, and 15 bases lay in between. The CDR3 is made up of 18 amino acids. Germline loops: CDR1 MNHNS, CDR2 SASEGT. CDR3 in DNA: TGTGCCAGCAGTGAAGCGCCCCTTGGCAGTTTCTCTGGAAACACCATATATTTT. Translated, it gives CASSEAPLGSFSGNTIYF.

V is TRBV28 and J is TRBJ2-1; TRBD1 matches at 9 bases. CDR1 and CDR2 from the germline V gene are MDHEN and SYDVKM. The CDR3 totals 16 residues. Losses at the gene ends were 4 bases for V and 8 bases for J; bases not matched to a gene: 12. CDR3 loop: CASSSPQGAGVDEQFF. As DNA, the CDR3 is TGTGCCAGCAGTTCGCCACAGGGGGCAGGGGTGGATGAGCAGTTCTTC.

The chain is built from TRBV5-8 and TRBJ1-2; tentative D call: TRBD1 (6 bases). The V end was cut by 3 bases, the J end by 7 bases, with 22 bases between. The CDR3 loop spans 16 amino acids. Germline assignment: CDR1 SGHTS and CDR2 YDEGEE. The chain's CDR3 is CASSYTSGHSVAGYTF. Here the CDR3 DNA reads TGTGCCAGCAGCTACACCTCGGGACATTCGGTGGCTGGCTACACCTTC.

This chain joins TRBV29-1 and TRBJ1-4; D gene unclear. The CDR3 consists of 14 residues. Germline V lookup: CDR1 SQVTM, CDR2 ANQGSEA. The V end lost 4 bases, the J end lost 5 bases, and 14 bases lay between the germline ends. The CDR3 here is CSVGEGARNEKLFF. CDR3 coding DNA: TGCAGCGTTGGCGAAGGAGCTCGCAATGAAAAACTGTTTTTT.

Here the CDR3 DNA reads TGTGCCAGCAGGGCAGGGTCCTACGAGCAGTACTTC. This sequence encodes CASRAGSYEQYF. The V gene is TRBV28, the J gene TRBJ2-7; a possible D gene is TRBD1 (5 bases). The V gene's germline CDR1 is MDHEN and CDR2 SYDVKM. V was trimmed by 6 bases and J by 1 base, leaving 7 bases between them. This CDR3 is built from 12 residues.

The J gene is TRBJ2-5, the V gene TRBV5-4, with D possibly TRBD2 on 5 matching bases. Deletions cut 1 base from V and 5 bases from J, with 12 bases between. The germline V gene encodes CDR1 SGHNT and CDR2 YYREEE (reference sequence). The CDR3 totals 14 residues. The CDR3 is CASSLTSTGETQYF. DNA of the CDR3: TGTGCCAGCAGCTTGACGTCCACGGGGGAGACCCAGTACTTC.

The J gene is TRBJ2-5, the V gene TRBV5-1; 7 nucleotides line up with TRBD1. Germline CDR1 SGHRS, CDR2 YFSETQ. With 4 bases clipped from V and 3 bases from J, the junction kept 6 bases outside the gene matches. This CDR3 comprises 14 residues. CDR3 sequence reads: CASSIGTEKETQYF. The CDR3 DNA reads TGCGCCAGCAGCATTGGGACAGAAAAAGAGACCCAGTACTTC.

The chain has TRBV27 and TRBJ2-4, with 11 bases that match TRBD2. The CDR3 length is 17 residues. Losses at the gene ends were 8 bases for V and 0 bases for J; bases not matched to a gene: 9. CDR1 MNHEY and CDR2 SMNVEV come from the germline V gene (reference sequence). CDR3 DNA: TGTGCCAGCGGAACCGGGACTAGCGGACTAGCCAAAAACATTCAGTACTTC. It yields the protein CASGTGTSGLAKNIQYF.

CDR3 coding DNA: TGTGCCATCAGTAGAGGTAGTTATGGCTACACCTTC. It codes for CAISRGSYGYTF. This chain joins TRBV10-3 and TRBJ1-2; D gene unclear. CDR3 length equals 12 residues. V gave up 5 bases and J gave up 5 bases, with 9 bases separating them. Germline CDR1 and CDR2: ENHRY and SYGVKD.

The chain links TRBV19 to TRBJ2-1, with D maybe TRBD2 (6 bases). The V end lost 9 bases, the J end lost 6 bases, and 15 bases lay between the germline ends. The germline V gene encodes CDR1 LNHDA and CDR2 SQIVND (reference sequence). This CDR3 contains 13 residues. The CDR3 sequence is CASRIPGVNEQFF. The CDR3 nucleotides are TGTGCCAGCCGGATCCCGGGGGTCAATGAGCAGTTCTTC.

The V call is TRBV7-2, the J call TRBJ2-5, with TRBD1 identical over 12 bases. The ends lost 5 bases at V and 4 bases at J; junction bases unmatched: 8. The CDR3 spans 16 residues. Germline V gene sequence: CDR1 SGHTA, CDR2 FQGNSA. For the CDR3, the DNA is TGTGCCAGCAGCCGGTTGGGACAGGGGGCTTTAGAGACCCAGTACTTC. It codes for CASSRLGQGALETQYF.

This chain uses TRBV7-8 with TRBJ1-2, with D perhaps TRBD1 (5 bases). Germline V gene sequence: CDR1 SGHVS, CDR2 FQNEAQ. The V and J ends lost 0 bases and 1 base respectively, with 15 bases between them. The CDR3 has 17 amino acids. CDR3 sequence: CASSLAITGGNNYGYTF. CDR3 nucleotides: TGTGCCAGCAGCTTAGCCATCACGGGGGGAAATAACTATGGCTACACCTTC.

This chain connects TRBV12-5 to TRBJ2-3, with 7 positions matching TRBD2. Germline V lookup: CDR1 LGHNT, CDR2 FRNRAP. There are 15 residues in the CDR3. V gave up 5 bases and J gave up 2 bases; unmatched junction bases: 7. CDR3 sequence reads: CASGLSGAITDTQYF. CDR3 DNA sequence: TGTGCTAGTGGTCTCAGCGGGGCTATCACAGATACGCAGTATTTT.

The chain combines TRBV2 with TRBJ1-2, with D possibly TRBD1 on 5 matching bases. This CDR3 is built from 13 residues. V was trimmed by 3 bases and J by 7 bases, leaving 12 bases between them. Germline CDR1 and CDR2: SNHLY and FYNNEI. CDR3 residues: CASSEIGVIGYTF. The DNA for the CDR3 is TGTGCCAGCAGTGAGATAGGGGTGATTGGCTACACCTTC.

V gene TRBV6-1 combines with J gene TRBJ2-3; no definite D call. Germline lookup yields CDR1 MNHNS and CDR2 SASEGT. The CDR3 spans 14 residues. The V gene lost 2 bases and the J gene lost 5 bases, with 11 bases spanning the gap. DNA for the CDR3: TGTGCCAGCAGTGAAATGCGCAGAGGAGATACGCAGTATTTT. Residues: CASSEMRRGDTQYF.

A few counts support this clone. This chain joins TRBV5-6 and TRBJ1-1; D may be TRBD1 (5 bases). The germline V gene has CDR1 SGHDT and CDR2 YYEEEE. V was clipped by 4 bases and J by 3 bases, with 7 bases between them. This CDR3 contains 12 residues. The CDR3 loop is CASSRQYTEAFF. Written as DNA, the CDR3 is TGTGCCAGCAGCCGACAGTACACTGAAGCTTTCTTT.

This rearrangement joins TRBV12-5 to TRBJ2-3, with D unresolved. V was clipped by 5 bases and J by 0 bases, with 9 bases between them. This CDR3 contains 14 residues. Germline CDR1 is LGHNT and CDR2 is FRNRAP. CDR3 loop: CASGLGPSTDTQYF. DNA for the CDR3: TGTGCTAGTGGTCTAGGCCCTAGCACAGATACGCAGTATTTT.

The chain combines TRBV19 with TRBJ1-5, with TRBD1 identical over 12 bases. The CDR3 spans 18 residues. Trimming cost V 8 bases and J 1 base; bases outside gene matches: 12. Per germline, CDR1 LNHDA and CDR2 SQIVND (reference sequence). The CDR3 is CASARDRGLGVSNQPQHF. CDR3 DNA: TGTGCCAGTGCCCGGGACAGGGGGCTGGGTGTAAGCAATCAGCCCCAGCATTTT.

The rearrangement links TRBV4-3 to TRBJ1-2; 8 bases match TRBD1. The germline V gene has CDR1 LGHNA and CDR2 YSLEER. There are 15 residues in the CDR3. The J segment lost 8 bases and the V segment lost 6 bases, leaving 14 bases of the junction unmatched. CDR3 in amino acids: CASSLQPQGEGGYTF. The DNA of the CDR3 is TGCGCCAGCAGTCTTCAACCACAGGGGGAGGGAGGCTACACCTTC.